Listed below are T cell receptor beta chains from one sample, sequenced in a study of beta chain features in type 1 diabetes. Assay: immunoSEQ multiplex PCR; the TCRdb copy retains only in-frame clones and omits some. The sample comprises 120,000 to 150,000 clones, more than 10% of which are singletons, and roughly 1.4% rests with the top ten. Sequenced input: central memory CD4+ T cells from blood. Receptors originate from a man aged 18 to 30 with type 1 diabetes. The CDR3 runs from the conserved cysteine through the conserved F or W. D genes are given only for firm matches. Part of the rows lack a size; the others show once, few, many or a class for expanded clones.

J,D,length,V,size,DNA,CDR3
TRBJ2-1,TRBD2,15,TRBV4-1,NA,TGCGCCACCAGAGCAACCGGGACTAGCGCTAATGAGCAGTTCTTC,CATRATGTSANEQFF
TRBJ2-3,NA,14,TRBV18,NA,TGTGCCAGCTCACCGTCGCGGAACACAGATACGCAGTATTTT,CASSPSRNTDTQYF
TRBJ2-7,NA,11,TRBV20-1,few,TGCAGTGCCCCTGGTTACTCCGAGCAGTACTTC,CSAPGYSEQYF
TRBJ2-1,NA,16,TRBV10-1,few,TGCGCCAGCAGTTCGACGGACAGTCGGGACTACAATGAGCAGTTCTTC,CASSSTDSRDYNEQFF
TRBJ1-2,NA,15,TRBV15,many,TGTGCCACCAGCGAGGGGGTGTCCAGGGCGGGTGGCTACACCTTC,CATSEGVSRAGGYTF
TRBJ2-5,TRBD2,17,TRBV6-1,few,TGTGCCAGCAGTGAAGTAGGAGGACTAGCGGGGAGGGAGACCCAGTACTTC,CASSEVGGLAGRETQYF
TRBJ2-1,NA,11,TRBV5-6,NA,TGTGCCAGCAGCGCGTGGGGCCCCCAGTTCTTC,CASSAWGPQFF
TRBJ2-1,TRBD1,14,TRBV30,NA,TGTGCCTGGAGTGCAGGGGGTCGTAGGCATGAGCAGTTCTTC,CAWSAGGRRHEQFF
TRBJ2-1,TRBD1,14,TRBV14,many,TGTGCCAGTACCACAGGGGGCCCTCGCAATGAGCAGTTCTTC,CASTTGGPRNEQFF
TRBJ1-3,NA,14,TRBV5-1,NA,TGCGCCAGCAGCCCGGACCCGGGGGGAAACACCATATATTTT,CASSPDPGGNTIYF
TRBJ2-7,TRBD1,15,TRBV18,few,TGTGCCAGCTCCCTTGGACAGGGGGTCTGGACGGAGCAGTACTTC,CASSLGQGVWTEQYF
TRBJ1-4,NA,12,TRBV6-1,NA,TGTGCCAGCAGCCGCGAAGGAGAAAAACTGTTTTTT,CASSREGEKLFF
TRBJ1-2,NA,18,TRBV18,NA,TGTGCCAGCTCACCACCTTTTCACATCGCCTGGGATAACTATGGCTACACCTTC,CASSPPFHIAWDNYGYTF
TRBJ1-1,TRBD1,14,TRBV6-1,few,TGTGCCAGCTATCCGGACAGGCCGGAGACTGAAGCTTTCTTT,CASYPDRPETEAFF
TRBJ2-3,NA,14,TRBV5-1,NA,TGCGCCAGCAGCGGGTCCCTTCAGGGAGATACGCAGTATTTT,CASSGSLQGDTQYF
TRBJ2-7,NA,15,TRBV28,NA,TGTGCCAGCAGCTCAATAGGGCAGGGACGGGACGAGCAGTACTTC,CASSSIGQGRDEQYF
TRBJ2-5,NA,15,TRBV11-2,NA,TGTGCCAGCAGCCGTCAGGGGCCCTCGTCCGGCGTCCAGTACTTC,CASSRQGPSSGVQYF
TRBJ2-3,NA,15,TRBV6-4,NA,TGTGCCAGCAGTGAAATGATGATAGAAACAGATACGCAGTATTTT,CASSEMMIETDTQYF
TRBJ2-1,NA,15,TRBV7-9,NA,TGTGCCAGCATCACCGGCAGCGTCAGATACAATGAGCAGTTCTTC,CASITGSVRYNEQFF
TRBJ2-3,NA,12,TRBV19,few,TGTGCCAGTCGTTTGGGGTTAGATACGCAGTATTTT,CASRLGLDTQYF
TRBJ1-1,NA,15,TRBV19,NA,TGTGCCAGTAGTACCCGATTGTTCATGAACACTGAAGCTTTCTTT,CASSTRLFMNTEAFF
TRBJ2-1,NA,14,TRBV11-2,NA,TGTGCCAGCAGCTACGCCAGCTCCTACAATGAGCAGTTCTTC,CASSYASSYNEQFF
TRBJ1-5,NA,15,TRBV18,few,TGTGCCAGCTCACTTAACAACGGGGGCTCTCAGCCCCAGCATTTT,CASSLNNGGSQPQHF
TRBJ1-1,NA,16,TRBV18,few,TGTGCCAGCTCACCAACGACCAGTGCGGTGAACACTGAAGCTTTCTTT,CASSPTTSAVNTEAFF
TRBJ2-7,NA,14,TRBV18,few,TGTGCCAGCTCACCACCGGGGGTCCCCTACGAGCAGTACTTC,CASSPPGVPYEQYF
TRBJ2-5,NA,13,TRBV30,NA,TGTGCCTGGAGGGCTCCAGGCGTCGCGGCCCAGTACTTC,CAWRAPGVAAQYF
TRBJ1-2,NA,16,TRBV18,NA,TGTGCCAGCTCACCTCCTCGGCAGGGCTTGTTCGATGGCTACACCTTC,CASSPPRQGLFDGYTF
TRBJ2-2,NA,15,TRBV14,NA,TGTGCCAGAGACCCGCGGCGAGGCCACACCGGGGAGCTGTTTTTT,CARDPRRGHTGELFF
TRBJ1-1,NA,14,TRBV15,NA,TGTGCCACCAGCAGAAGACGGGAGGGGGCTGAAGCTTTCTTT,CATSRRREGAEAFF
TRBJ1-1,NA,14,TRBV27,few,TGTGCCAGCAGTTCCTACTCTACACGCTCTGAAGCTTTCTTT,CASSSYSTRSEAFF
TRBJ1-4,NA,11,TRBV30,few,TGTGCCTGGAGTTATAATGAAAAACTGTTTTTT,CAWSYNEKLFF
TRBJ1-4,NA,15,TRBV18,few,TGTGCCAGCTCACCAGACAGTCTACTTAATGAAAAACTGTTTTTT,CASSPDSLLNEKLFF
TRBJ2-6,NA,15,TRBV9,many,TGTGCCAGCAGCGTAGGACACTCTGGGGCCAACGTCCTGACTTTC,CASSVGHSGANVLTF